Detailed here is one TCR beta chain. The source of the sample is a study of OX40 agonist ivuxolimab in advanced cancers. The germline V gene encodes CDR1 KGHSH and CDR2 LQKENI. The CDR3 covers 15 residues. V gave up 4 bases and J gave up 2 bases, with 15 bases separating them. Sequencing used immunoSEQ multiplex PCR; TCRdb keeps in-frame clones, though not all of them. Among under 100,000 clones listed, roughly four fifths were seen once. The chain combines TRBV18 with TRBJ2-7, with D perhaps matching TRBD2 (6 bases). The sequence derives from an adult with an advanced solid tumor such as melanoma, head and neck, liver or kidney cancer. The sequencing here drew on CD4+ or CD8+ T cells sorted from blood, taken in a trial of the OX40 agonist ivuxolimab. CDR3 sequence (DNA): TGTGCCAGCTCACAAGGGACTCAAGGGACCTACGAGCAGTACTTC. Residues: CASSQGTQGTYEQYF.